This is a list of T cell receptor beta chains from one sample in a study of cytomegalovirus exposure and HLA in healthy donors. Sequencing used immunoSEQ multiplex PCR; TCRdb keeps in-frame clones, though not all of them. Of some 180,000 clones in the sample, about 80% were seen once. The source material was PBMCs. These receptors originate from a woman aged 25 to 45 in good health and CMV-seronegative. Each CDR3 is given with its conserved first and last residue. D genes are given only for firm matches. Some rows have no size entry. The others give once, few or many, or a class for an expanded clone.

TRBV10-1	NA	NA	TRBJ2-2	TGCGCCAGCAGTGAGTCTAGGGGATACACCGGGGAGCTGTTTTTT	CASSESRGYTGELFF
TRBV19	NA	TRBD2	TRBJ2-7	TGTGCCAGTAGTAGGGATAGCGGGGGCTACGAGCAGTACTTC	CASSRDSGGYEQYF
TRBV5-1	NA	NA	TRBJ1-4	TGCGCCAGCGGACTGGGGGGAGGGATAGGTGAAAAACTGTTTTTT	CASGLGGGIGEKLFF
TRBV10-1	NA	NA	TRBJ1-1	TGCGCCAGCAGTAAGAGGGGAGGATGGCCTGAAGCTTTCTTT	CASSKRGGWPEAFF
TRBV5-4	NA	NA	TRBJ1-1	TGTGCCAGCAGCTTGAGGGGCACTGAAGCTTTCTTT	CASSLRGTEAFF
TRBV30	NA	NA	TRBJ1-3	TGTGCCTGGAGACAGAGCTCTGGAAACACCATATATTTT	CAWRQSSGNTIYF
TRBV11-2	NA	NA	TRBJ1-1	TGTGCCAGCACCAAGGGGACAGAAGCTTTCTTT	CASTKGTEAFF
TRBV11-2	NA	TRBD1	TRBJ1-3	TGTGCCAGCAGCTTATCGACAGGGGGCCTTATAAGAAACACCATATATTTT	CASSLSTGGLIRNTIYF
TRBV7-7	NA	TRBD1	TRBJ2-2	TGTGCTAGCAGCTCCACAGGGGTCGGGGAGCTGTTTTTT	CASSSTGVGELFF
TRBV10-1	NA	NA	TRBJ2-7	TGCGCCAGCAGTGAACACTCTAGCTCCCTTGCTCACGAGCAGTACTTC	CASSEHSSSLAHEQYF
TRBV4-1	NA	NA	TRBJ1-2	TGCGCCAGCAGCCCCCGGGGGGGCGAGGGTGGCTACACCTTC	CASSPRGGEGGYTF
TRBV19	few	TRBD1	TRBJ1-5	TGTGCCAGTAGTCCACAGGGGGATCAGCCCCAGCATTTT	CASSPQGDQPQHF
TRBV19	NA	TRBD2	TRBJ2-7	TGTGCCAGTTCCGGGACTAGCGGGGGGGCGAGCTCCTACGAGCAGTACTTC	CASSGTSGGASSYEQYF